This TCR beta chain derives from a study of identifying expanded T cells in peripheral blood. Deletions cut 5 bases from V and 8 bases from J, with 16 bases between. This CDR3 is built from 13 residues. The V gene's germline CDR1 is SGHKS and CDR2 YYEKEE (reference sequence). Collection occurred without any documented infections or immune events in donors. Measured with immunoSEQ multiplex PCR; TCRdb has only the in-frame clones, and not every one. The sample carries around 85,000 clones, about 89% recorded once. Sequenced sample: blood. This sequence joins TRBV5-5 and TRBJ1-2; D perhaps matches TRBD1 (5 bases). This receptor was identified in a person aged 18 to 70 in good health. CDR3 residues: CASSPPGLGGYTF. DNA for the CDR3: TGTGCCAGCAGTCCTCCAGGGTTAGGAGGCTACACCTTC.